This entry lists 8 T cell receptor beta chains sequenced from one sample in a study of blood T cells in healthy people across ages. A second PCR of about 6 to 12 cycles used a sample-barcoded 5' primer and a J-beta primer mix. MiXCR was run by TCRdb on the 5' RACE reads, yielding one entry per CDR3 protein. The sample lists hundreds of thousands of distinct CDR3 sequences, around 50% occurring once. The sequenced sample consisted of blood. These receptors all come from a woman aged 80 or older in good health.

This clonotype was seen many times. The genes are TRBV29-1 and TRBJ2-1, with D perhaps matching TRBD1 or TRBD2 (6 bases each). Trimming stripped 6 bases from V and 8 bases from J, with 20 bases between. CDR3 size: 14 residues. Per germline, CDR1 SQVTM and CDR2 ANQGSEA. The CDR3 region is CSVAGHRTGDEQFF. The CDR3 nucleotides are TGCAGCGTCGCGGGACACCGGACCGGCGATGAGCAGTTCTTC.

The V and J genes are TRBV12-3 or TRBV12-4 and TRBJ2-1; D may be TRBD2 (6 bases). This CDR3 is 14 amino acids long. V dropped 3 bases and J dropped 3 bases, with 9 bases sitting between them. As DNA, the CDR3 is TGTGCCAGCAGTTTCCGCGGGAACTACAATGAGCAGTTCTTC. The encoded protein is CASSFRGNYNEQFF.

The chain uses TRBV20-1 and TRBJ2-1; D remains unclear. Trimming stripped 2 bases from V and 5 bases from J, with 10 bases between. This CDR3 region has 13 residues. Looked up from germline, CDR1 is DFQATT and CDR2 is SNEGSKA (reference sequence). CDR3 sequence reads: CSARPPSDNEQFF. The CDR3 DNA is TGCAGTGCTAGACCCCCCTCGGACAATGAGCAGTTCTTC.

This chain links TRBV7-2 with TRBJ1-2; 8 bases fit TRBD1. The V segment lost 1 base and the J segment 3 bases; nucleotides outside the gene matches: 4. Germline loops: CDR1 SGHTA, CDR2 FQGNSA. This CDR3 has 15 residues. The DNA of the CDR3 is TGTGCCAGCAGCTTAGGGCAGGGGGCTCACTATGGCTACACCTTC. Residues: CASSLGQGAHYGYTF. The full variable domain, rest sourced from reference TRBV7-2 and TRBJ1-2, is GAGVSQSPSNKVTEKGKDVELRCDPISGHTALYWYRQSLGQGLEFLIYFQGNSAPDKSGLPSDRFSAERTGGSVSTLTIQRTQQEDSAVYLCASSLGQGAHYGYTFGSGTRLTVV.

The V call is TRBV7-2, the J call TRBJ2-6, with D maybe TRBD1 (6 bases). Germline CDR1 is SGHTA and CDR2 is FQGNSA. This CDR3 contains 15 residues. V shed 5 bases and J shed 3 bases, with 11 bases lying between them. CDR3 in DNA: TGTGCCAGCAGCGCAGGCAGGGGTGGGGCCAACGTCCTGACTTTC. Translated, it gives CASSAGRGGANVLTF.

The chain links TRBV18 to TRBJ2-3; D gene uncertain. CDR3 length: 14 amino acids. Trimming stripped 8 bases from V and 6 bases from J, with 18 bases between. Germline loops: CDR1 KGHSH, CDR2 LQKENI. Here the CDR3 reads CASRPELVMDTQYF. The DNA for the CDR3 is TGTGCCAGCCGCCCCGAGCTAGTGATGGATACGCAGTATTTT.

In DNA form, the CDR3 reads TGTGCCAGTAAGCACCTCCTCGGGGGCACGAGCTCCTACGAGCAGTACTTC. This sequence encodes CASKHLLGGTSSYEQYF. The gene calls are TRBV27 and TRBJ2-7; tentatively, D is TRBD1 or TRBD2 (6 bases each). The CDR3 totals 17 residues. Germline V gene sequence: CDR1 MNHEY, CDR2 SMNVEV (reference sequence). Trimming removed 9 bases at V and 0 bases at J, with 24 bases between.

The genes are TRBV29-1 and TRBJ2-7; TRBD2 might be the D (6 bases). V was trimmed by 6 bases and J by 3 bases, leaving 9 bases between them. This CDR3 region has 11 residues. The germline CDR1 and CDR2 sequences are SQVTM and ANQGSEA. The DNA for the CDR3 is TGCAGCGTGGGGAGGTTCTACGAGCAGTACTTC. This codes for CSVGRFYEQYF.